This is a list of T cell receptor beta chains from one sample in a study of blood T cell repertoires in COVID-19. Produced via immunoSEQ multiplex PCR; TCRdb's table is partial and in-frame only. Among 35,000 or so clones listed, approximately 91% were seen once. The source material was peripheral blood. Source of these receptors: a human donor in a cohort sampled during active COVID-19. The CDR3 runs from the conserved cysteine through the conserved F or W. A D gene is named only where the DNA matches it firmly. Rows may omit the clone size; those that give it use once, few, many or a size class.

CDR3 | DNA | size | D | J | V
CASSSQGGQETQYF | TGTGCCAGCAGTTCACAGGGAGGGCAAGAGACCCAGTACTTC | - | - | TRBJ2-5 | TRBV6-2/TRBV6-3
CSVEATELKETQYF | TGCAGCGTTGAAGCGACAGAGTTGAAAGAGACCCAGTACTTC | - | - | TRBJ2-5 | TRBV29-1
CASSEGQQAYQPQHF | TGTGCCAGCAGTGAAGGACAACAGGCCTATCAGCCCCAGCATTTT | - | - | TRBJ1-5 | TRBV2
CASSPGSGIYNEQFF | TGTGCCAGCAGCCCGGGTAGCGGGATCTACAATGAGCAGTTCTTC | - | TRBD2 | TRBJ2-1 | TRBV3-1/TRBV3-2
CASSRDRQGTEAFF | TGTGCCAGCAGCCGAGACAGGCAAGGAACTGAAGCTTTCTTT | - | - | TRBJ1-1 | TRBV5-5
CASSPRQGMDEQYF | TGTGCCAGCTCACCTCGACAGGGGATGGACGAGCAGTACTTC | - | TRBD1 | TRBJ2-7 | TRBV18
CASSGERSSYEQYF | TGCGCCAGCAGCGGTGAAAGGAGCTCCTACGAGCAGTACTTC | - | - | TRBJ2-7 | TRBV4-1
CASSLEPYGRLAAYEQYF | TGCGCCAGCAGCTTGGAGCCCTATGGTCGACTAGCAGCCTACGAGCAGTACTTC | - | TRBD2 | TRBJ2-7 | TRBV5-1
CASNTIAGGAEAFF | TGTGCCAGTAACACTATTGCAGGGGGTGCTGAAGCTTTCTTT | - | TRBD1 | TRBJ1-1 | TRBV19
CASSFGTVGQYF | TGTGCCAGCAGTTTTGGTACGGTTGGGCAGTACTTC | once | - | TRBJ2-7 | TRBV28
CASSQSGGIEYEQYF | TGTGCCAGCAGCCAAAGTGGGGGGATAGAGTACGAGCAGTACTTC | - | - | TRBJ2-7 | TRBV3-1/TRBV3-2
CSAETFYEQYF | TGCAGCGCCGAGACATTCTACGAGCAGTACTTC | - | - | TRBJ2-7 | TRBV29-1
CASSQGTQETQYF | TGTGCCAGCAGCCAAGGTACTCAAGAGACCCAGTACTTC | - | - | TRBJ2-5 | TRBV3-1/TRBV3-2
CASSLKTTRLGRTGELFF | TGTGCCAGCAGCTTAAAAACTACTCGACTAGGTCGCACCGGGGAGCTGTTTTTT | - | - | TRBJ2-2 | TRBV7-2
CAISDQGIYNEQFF | TGTGCCATCAGTGATCAGGGGATCTACAATGAGCAGTTCTTC | once | - | TRBJ2-1 | TRBV10-3
CASSLGGTTNEKLFF | TGTGCCAGCAGCCTCGGAGGAACAACTAATGAAAAACTGTTTTTT | once | - | TRBJ1-4 | TRBV5-4
CASSPSGGLINEQFF | TGTGCCAGCTCACCATCAGGGGGACTGATCAATGAGCAGTTCTTC | - | - | TRBJ2-1 | TRBV18
CASSFGQNTDTQYF | TGCGCCAGCAGCTTTGGACAGAACACAGATACGCAGTATTTT | - | - | TRBJ2-3 | TRBV5-1
CASSLGGEETQYF | TGTGCCAGCAGTTTAGGGGGGGAAGAGACCCAGTACTTC | - | - | TRBJ2-5 | TRBV12-3/TRBV12-4
CASGLTLGEQFF | TGTGCTAGTGGTTTGACCCTAGGTGAGCAGTTCTTC | - | - | TRBJ2-1 | TRBV12-5
CASPPGRGNTIYF | TGTGCCAGCCCTCCAGGGAGGGGAAACACCATATATTTT | - | - | TRBJ1-3 | TRBV25-1
CASSEYSGASYEQYF | TGTGCCAGCAGTGAATATTCAGGGGCCTCCTACGAGCAGTACTTC | - | - | TRBJ2-7 | TRBV25-1
CASSETVTDTQYF | TGTGCCAGCAGCGAGACAGTCACAGATACGCAGTATTTT | - | - | TRBJ2-3 | TRBV9
CASKVGLAEQFF | TGTGCCAGCAAGGTGGGACTAGCCGAGCAGTTCTTC | - | TRBD2 | TRBJ2-1 | TRBV6-5
CATSRDPPGLADNEQFF | TGTGCCACCAGCAGAGATCCGCCCGGACTAGCGGACAATGAGCAGTTCTTC | - | TRBD2 | TRBJ2-1 | TRBV15
CSVERTGSYNEQFF | TGCAGCGTTGAGAGGACAGGCTCCTACAATGAGCAGTTCTTC | - | TRBD1 | TRBJ2-1 | TRBV29-1
CASSATGSYGYTF | TGTGCCAGCAGCGCGACAGGGAGCTATGGCTACACCTTC | - | TRBD1 | TRBJ1-2 | TRBV9
CASSPGTGAKISGELFF | TGTGCCAGCAGCCCAGGGACAGGGGCCAAGATCTCCGGGGAGCTGTTTTTT | - | TRBD1 | TRBJ2-2 | TRBV5-4
CACPRQGGVYEQYF | TGTGCCTGCCCCCGACAGGGGGGCGTATACGAGCAGTACTTC | once | TRBD1 | TRBJ2-7 | TRBV30
CASSQERGYAEAFF | TGCGCCAGCAGCCAAGAACGGGGATACGCTGAAGCTTTCTTT | - | - | TRBJ1-1 | TRBV4-1
CASSEDRTHYGYTF | TGTGCCAGCAGTGAAGACAGAACCCACTATGGCTACACCTTC | - | - | TRBJ1-2 | TRBV2
CASRDRVEQYF | TGTGCCAGCAGGGACAGGGTCGAGCAGTACTTC | - | TRBD1 | TRBJ2-7 | TRBV2
CASSYSTGPYNEQFF | TGTGCCAGCAGTTACTCGACAGGGCCCTACAATGAGCAGTTCTTC | - | TRBD1 | TRBJ2-1 | TRBV6-5
CASSETPLYEQYF | TGTGCCAGCAGTGAAACTCCCCTCTACGAGCAGTACTTC | few | - | TRBJ2-7 | TRBV2
CASSIDHKGRENIQYF | TGTGCCAGTAGTATAGATCATAAGGGGAGGGAAAACATTCAGTACTTC | - | TRBD2 | TRBJ2-4 | TRBV19
CASSLEPGVGSPLHF | TGTGCCAGCAGCTTAGAGCCAGGGGTGGGTTCACCCCTCCACTTT | few | - | TRBJ1-6 | TRBV7-9
CASSPPGSRYGYTF | TGTGCCAGCAGCCCCCCCGGATCTAGATATGGCTACACCTTC | - | - | TRBJ1-2 | TRBV7-2
CASSLSRDRVTGPQHF | TGTGCCAGCAGTTTATCCAGGGACAGGGTCACGGGGCCCCAGCATTTT | once | TRBD1 | TRBJ1-5 | TRBV28
CASSSSGTSTDTQYF | TGTGCCAGCAGTTCCTCCGGGACTAGCACAGATACGCAGTATTTT | - | - | TRBJ2-3 | TRBV6-2/TRBV6-3
CASSSPGQGADQPQHF | TGTGCCAGCAGTTCGCCGGGACAGGGGGCTGATCAGCCCCAGCATTTT | - | TRBD1 | TRBJ1-5 | TRBV28
CSVVVGTGIYEQYF | TGCAGCGTTGTGGTCGGGACAGGGATCTACGAGCAGTACTTC | - | TRBD1 | TRBJ2-7 | TRBV29-1
CASSPGQGAETQYF | TGTGCCAGCAGTCCGGGACAGGGGGCAGAGACCCAGTACTTC | - | TRBD1 | TRBJ2-5 | TRBV6-4
CAIRQSGSLTDTQYF | TGTGCCATCAGGCAGTCGGGGTCCCTCACAGATACGCAGTATTTT | - | - | TRBJ2-3 | TRBV10-3